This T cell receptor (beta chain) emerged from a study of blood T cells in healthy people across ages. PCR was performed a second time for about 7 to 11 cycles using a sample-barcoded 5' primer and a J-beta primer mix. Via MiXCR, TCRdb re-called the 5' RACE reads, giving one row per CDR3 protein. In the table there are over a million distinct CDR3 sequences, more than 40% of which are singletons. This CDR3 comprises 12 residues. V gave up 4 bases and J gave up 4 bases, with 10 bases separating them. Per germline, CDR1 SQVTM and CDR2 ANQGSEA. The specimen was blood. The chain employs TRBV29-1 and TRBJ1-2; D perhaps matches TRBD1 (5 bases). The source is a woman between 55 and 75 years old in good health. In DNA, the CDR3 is TGCAGCGTTGCTTGGGGGAGCTATGGCTACACCTTC. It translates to CSVAWGSYGYTF.